These 24 T cell receptor beta chains were sequenced from one sample in a study of early T cells in non-severe SARS-CoV-2 infection. TCRdb processed the 5' RACE reads anew with MiXCR; each CDR3 protein has one entry. The top ten clones hold approximately 1.7% of a sample with over 50,000 distinct CDR3 sequences, 9.5% to 14% of them seen once. Sequenced sample: whole blood. These receptors were taken from an adult who was a healthcare worker with PCR-confirmed SARS-CoV-2 infection or an uninfected control (not recorded which).

This clonotype was seen many times. The chain combines TRBV27 with TRBJ1-1; 8 bases are a match to TRBD1. Germline V gene sequence: CDR1 MNHEY, CDR2 SMNVEV (reference sequence). The V and J ends lost 11 bases and 4 bases, in that order; junction bases with no gene match: 12. The CDR3 is 14 amino acids. CDR3 residues: CASSLDREGTEAFF. CDR3 sequence (DNA): TGTGCCTCTTCTTTGGACAGGGAGGGCACTGAAGCTTTCTTT.

This clonotype was detected only a few times. The rearrangement joins TRBV28 to TRBJ1-1; D is uncertain. V was shortened by 0 bases and J by 7 bases, with 12 bases between the two germline ends. The CDR3 is made up of 14 amino acids. Germline lookup yields CDR1 MDHEN and CDR2 SYDVKM. For the CDR3, the DNA is TGTGCCAGCAGTTTATGGCACAGCATAAATGAAGCTTTCTTT. Translated: CASSLWHSINEAFF.

This clonotype was seen a handful of times. This sequence joins TRBV5-1 and TRBJ1-1; the D gene is possibly TRBD1 (5 bases). Germline V CDR1 and CDR2: SGHRS, YFSETQ. CDR3 length equals 15 residues. V shed 0 bases and J shed 7 bases, with 16 bases lying between them. The CDR3 DNA follows: TGCGCCAGCAGCTTGGCCGGTGACAGCCCCTTTGAAGCTTTCTTT. Its translation: CASSLAGDSPFEAFF. Full variable domain (rest looked up from reference TRBV5-1 and TRBJ1-1): KAGVTQTPRYLIKTRGQQVTLSCSPISGHRSVSWYQQTPGQGLQFLFEYFSETQRNKGNFPGRFSGRQFSNSRSEMNVSTLELGDSALYLCASSLAGDSPFEAFFGQGTRLTVV.

This clonotype occurred many times. This chain joins TRBV29-1 and TRBJ2-2; unclear D gene. This CDR3 has 12 amino acids. V was shortened by 7 bases and J by 6 bases, with 12 bases between the two germline ends. Germline V lookup: CDR1 SQVTM, CDR2 ANQGSEA. The CDR3 coding sequence is TGCAGCGGTCGTGTGGGCTCCGGGGAGCTGTTTTTT. Its protein is CSGRVGSGELFF.

This clonotype was detected many times. The chain recombines TRBV30 with TRBJ1-1, with D unresolved. This CDR3 spans 12 amino acids. Trimming shortened V by 4 bases and J by 3 bases, and 9 bases separated the two germline ends. Germline loops: CDR1 GTSNPN, CDR2 SVGIG (reference sequence). The CDR3 DNA is TGTGCCTGGAATAACGGGTACACTGAAGCTTTCTTT. Translation: CAWNNGYTEAFF.

This clonotype occurred many times. V usage is TRBV5-5 and J usage is TRBJ1-4, with 8 bases lining up with TRBD1. Germline loops: CDR1 SGHKS, CDR2 YYEKEE (reference sequence). The CDR3 spans 15 residues. J gave up 2 bases and V 3 bases, and 3 bases lay outside the gene matches. CDR3 sequence: CASSSGQGTNEKLFF. The DNA of the CDR3 is TGTGCCAGCAGCTCTGGACAGGGCACTAATGAAAAACTGTTTTTT.

The V gene is TRBV29-1, the J gene TRBJ2-4; D remains ambiguous. Germline CDR1 is SQVTM and CDR2 is ANQGSEA. The CDR3 has 13 residues. The V gene lost 4 bases and the J gene lost 6 bases, with 13 bases spanning the gap. CDR3 amino acids: CSVALGAGNIQYF. DNA for the CDR3: TGCAGCGTTGCCCTTGGCGCAGGAAACATTCAGTACTTC.

The chain employs TRBV15 and TRBJ2-1; D is undetermined. Germline values: CDR1 LNHNV, CDR2 YYDKDF (reference sequence). The V end was cut by 4 bases, the J end by 5 bases, with 3 bases between. The length of the CDR3 is 11 residues. CDR3 bases: TGTGCCACCAGCAAGCACAATGAGCAGTTCTTC. This codes for CATSKHNEQFF. The variable domain in full, completed from reference TRBV15 and TRBJ2-1, reads DAMVIQNPRYQVTQFGKPVTLSCSQTLNHNVMYWYQQKSSQAPKLLFHYYDKDFNNEADTPDNFQSRRPNTSFCFLDIRSPGLGDTAMYLCATSKHNEQFFGPGTRLTVL.

This clonotype was seen ten or more times. In nucleotides, the CDR3 is TGTGCCAGCAGCTTTGTCTTGGGGGACGGGGAGCTGTTTTTT. It yields the protein CASSFVLGDGELFF. The chain recombines TRBV13 with TRBJ2-2, with D possibly called TRBD1 or TRBD2 (5 bases each). V lost 3 bases and J lost 7, with 12 bases in between. The CDR3 contains 14 residues. Germline V gene sequence: CDR1 PRHDT, CDR2 FYEKMQ (reference sequence).

Concerning this clonotype: A read error may explain this, as a much larger clone is one base away. The J gene is TRBJ2-5, the V gene TRBV7-9; TRBD1 or TRBD2 may be the D gene (5 bases each). Germline V lookup: CDR1 SEHNR, CDR2 FQNEAQ (reference sequence). CDR3 length: 12 amino acids. CDR3 DNA sequence: TGTGTCAGCAGCGCAACGGGACCTCCCCAGCACTTC. Amino acids: CVSSATGPPQHF. Full variable domain (missing parts from reference TRBV7-9 and TRBJ2-5): DTGVSQNPRHKITKRGQNVTFRCDPISEHNRLYWYRQTLGQGPEFLTYFQNEAQLEKSRLLSDRFSAERPKGSFSTLEIQRTEQGDSAMYLCVSSATGPPQHFGPGTRLLVL.

This clonotype showed up many times. The J gene is TRBJ1-1, the V gene TRBV5-4; the D is unclear. V was cut by 3 bases and J by 0 bases, with 12 bases left in between. This CDR3 region has 15 residues. Germline V gene data show CDR1 as SGHNT and CDR2 as YYREEE (reference sequence). The CDR3 nucleotides read TGTGCCAGCAGCTCTCCCAGCGTGCTGAACACTGAAGCTTTCTTT. This sequence encodes CASSSPSVLNTEAFF.

This clonotype occurred many times. The genes are TRBV11-2 and TRBJ1-4; D is undetermined. Germline CDR1 is SGHAT and CDR2 is FQNNGV. The CDR3 is 15 residues long. V lost 1 base and J 5 bases, leaving 11 bases between the germline ends. The CDR3 region has the DNA TGTGCCAGCAGCTTAGGGCTGCACCCCAATGAAAAACTGTTTTTT. This sequence encodes CASSLGLHPNEKLFF.

This clonotype was counted only a few times. The V and J genes are TRBV2 and TRBJ1-1, with D unclear. V was shortened by 4 bases and J by 3 bases, with 12 bases between the two germline ends. CDR3 length: 14 residues. Per the germline V gene, CDR1 is SNHLY and CDR2 is FYNNEI. CDR3: CASSARQGYTEAFF. The CDR3 bases are TGTGCCAGCAGTGCCAGACAAGGGTACACTGAAGCTTTCTTT. The full variable domain, its missing parts supplied by reference TRBV2 and TRBJ1-1, is EPEVTQTPSHQVTQMGQEVILRCVPISNHLYFYWYRQILGQKVEFLVSFYNNEISEKSEIFDDQFSVERPDGSNFTLKIRSTKLEDSAMYFCASSARQGYTEAFFGQGTRLTVV.

The chain combines TRBV11-2 with TRBJ1-2, with 9 bases identical to TRBD1. This CDR3 region has 18 residues. Losses at the gene ends were 3 bases for V and 7 bases for J; bases not matched to a gene: 18. Germline lookup yields CDR1 SGHAT and CDR2 FQNNGV. Written as DNA, the CDR3 is TGTGCCAGCAGCTTCGGCCCAACCGACAGGGGGTGGCTATCTGGCTACACCTTC. Protein product: CASSFGPTDRGWLSGYTF.

The J gene is TRBJ2-6, the V gene TRBV6-5; 7 nucleotides match TRBD1. Per germline, CDR1 MNHEY and CDR2 SVGAGI. J gave up 4 bases and V 6 bases, and 6 bases lay outside the gene matches. The CDR3 is made up of 15 amino acids. The CDR3 here is CASSITGVGANVLTF. The CDR3 coding sequence is TGTGCCAGCAGCATCACAGGGGTGGGGGCCAACGTCCTGACTTTC.

This clonotype showed up just a few times. The gene calls are TRBV12-3 or TRBV12-4 and TRBJ2-7, with D perhaps matching TRBD2 (6 bases). The V end was cut by 6 bases, the J end by 9 bases, with 18 bases between. The CDR3 has 13 residues. The CDR3 region has the DNA TGTGCCAGCAGCCCCGGTGGAGGGGTCTCGCAGTACTTC. It specifies CASSPGGGVSQYF.

This clonotype was recorded many times. In DNA form, the CDR3 reads TGCAGTGCCCCCGCCGCAGCTAGCGGGGGGGATACGCAGTATTTT. Protein: CSAPAAASGGDTQYF. The chain uses TRBV20-1 and TRBJ2-3; TRBD2 agrees at 11 bases. Germline V gives CDR1 DFQATT, CDR2 SNEGSKA (reference sequence). With 6 bases clipped from V and 6 bases from J, the junction kept 11 bases outside the gene matches. The CDR3 loop spans 15 amino acids.

This clonotype was seen a few times. The rearrangement uses TRBV2 and TRBJ1-2; D remains ambiguous. The CDR3 spans 11 residues. Germline values: CDR1 SNHLY, CDR2 FYNNEI. V shed 7 bases and J shed 13 bases, with 16 bases lying between them. CDR3 sequence: CASKLDGSCTF. The CDR3 DNA follows: TGTGCCAGCAAATTGGACGGGTCTTGCACCTTC. The complete variable domain, with remaining parts taken from reference TRBV2 and TRBJ1-2, reads EPEVTQTPSHQVTQMGQEVILRCVPISNHLYFYWYRQILGQKVEFLVSFYNNEISEKSEIFDDQFSVERPDGSNFTLKIRSTKLEDSAMYFCASKLDGSCTFGSGTRLTVV.

The chain is built from TRBV30 and TRBJ2-2; D is undetermined. Germline V gene sequence: CDR1 GTSNPN, CDR2 SVGIG (reference sequence). V dropped 8 bases and J dropped 5 bases, with 9 bases sitting between them. This CDR3 comprises 11 residues. The DNA of the CDR3 is TGTGCCGGGAAGATTACCGGGGAGCTGTTTTTT. This gives the protein CAGKITGELFF.

This clonotype was detected ten times or more. V is TRBV9 and J is TRBJ2-7, with D perhaps given as TRBD1 or TRBD2 (7 bases each). V was clipped by 4 bases and J by 6 bases, with 17 bases between them. CDR3 length equals 14 residues. Germline values: CDR1 SGDLS, CDR2 YYNGEE. The CDR3 DNA is TGTGCCAGCAGCTCCAGCGGGGCAGGGGGCGAGCAGTACTTC. Translating gives CASSSSGAGGEQYF. Looking up the rest from reference TRBV9 and TRBJ2-7 gives the full variable domain: DSGVTQTPKHLITATGQRVTLRCSPRSGDLSVYWYQQSLDQGLQFLIQYYNGEERAKGNILERFSAQQFPDLHSELNLSSLELGDSALYFCASSSSGAGGEQYFGPGTRLTVT.

Ten or more counts support this clonotype. V is TRBV5-5 and J is TRBJ2-1, with D possibly matching TRBD1 (5 bases). The CDR3 length is 14 residues. The V end was cut by 3 bases, the J end by 1 base, with 8 bases between. CDR1 and CDR2 (germline): SGHKS, YYEKEE (reference sequence). CDR3 nucleotide sequence: TGTGCCAGCAGCTCAAGGGGTTCCTACAATGAGCAGTTCTTC. Its translation is CASSSRGSYNEQFF.

This sequence joins TRBV2 and TRBJ2-5; the match to TRBD2 covers 10 bases. This CDR3 comprises 17 residues. Germline CDR1 is SNHLY and CDR2 is FYNNEI. Trimming at V came to 7 bases and at J to 4 bases, leaving 15 bases not matched to a gene. The CDR3 nucleotides read TGTGCCAGCACCGGAGGGGTTAGCGGGGGGTATGGAGAGACCCAGTACTTC. Its translation is CASTGGVSGGYGETQYF.

J is TRBJ1-2 and V is TRBV6-5; weak D call: TRBD1 (5 bases). Germline loops: CDR1 MNHEY, CDR2 SVGAGI. V lost 0 bases and J 8 bases, leaving 13 bases between the germline ends. CDR3 length: 14 residues. The CDR3 nucleotides are TGTGCCAGCAGTTACTCAGGGGCGCTGGGGGGCTACACCTTC. It codes for CASSYSGALGGYTF.

This clonotype was seen only a few times. The V gene is TRBV12-3 or TRBV12-4, the J gene TRBJ2-1; D unresolved. V lost 5 bases and J lost 4, with 24 bases in between. The CDR3 loop spans 18 amino acids. The CDR3 region has the DNA TGTGCCAGCAGTCTACCCCACGGTCAGGTTAGTTGGTACAATGAGCAGTTCTTC. Its protein product is CASSLPHGQVSWYNEQFF.